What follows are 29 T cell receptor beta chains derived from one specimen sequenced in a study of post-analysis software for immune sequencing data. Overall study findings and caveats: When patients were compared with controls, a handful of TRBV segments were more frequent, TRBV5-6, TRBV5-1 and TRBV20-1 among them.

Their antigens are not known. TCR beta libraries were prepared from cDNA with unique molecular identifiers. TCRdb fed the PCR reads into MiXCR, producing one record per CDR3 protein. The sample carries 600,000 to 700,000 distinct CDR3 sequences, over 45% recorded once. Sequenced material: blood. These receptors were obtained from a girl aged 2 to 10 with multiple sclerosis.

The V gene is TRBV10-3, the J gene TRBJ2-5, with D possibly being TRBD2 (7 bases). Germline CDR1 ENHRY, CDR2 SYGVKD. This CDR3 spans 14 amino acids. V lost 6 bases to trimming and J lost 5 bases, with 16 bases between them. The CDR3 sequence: CAISGGPGWETQYF. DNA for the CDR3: TGTGCCATCAGCGGGGGGCCCGGTTGGGAGACCCAGTACTTC.

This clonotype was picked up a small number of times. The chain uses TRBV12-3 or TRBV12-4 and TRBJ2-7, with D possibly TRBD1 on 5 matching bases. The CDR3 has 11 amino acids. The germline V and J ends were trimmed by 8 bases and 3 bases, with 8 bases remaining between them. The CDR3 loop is CASGASYEQYF. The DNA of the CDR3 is TGTGCCAGCGGGGCCAGCTACGAGCAGTACTTC.

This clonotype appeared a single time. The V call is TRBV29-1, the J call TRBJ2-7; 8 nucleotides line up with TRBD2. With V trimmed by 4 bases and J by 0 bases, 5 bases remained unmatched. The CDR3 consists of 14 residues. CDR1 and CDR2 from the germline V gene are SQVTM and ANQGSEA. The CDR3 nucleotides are TGCAGCGTTGCCCCCAGCGGGAGCTCCTACGAGCAGTACTTC. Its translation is CSVAPSGSSYEQYF.

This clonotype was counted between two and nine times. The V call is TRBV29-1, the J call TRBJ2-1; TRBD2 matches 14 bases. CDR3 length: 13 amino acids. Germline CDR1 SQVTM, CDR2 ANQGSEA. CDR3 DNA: TGCAGTGGAGGGACTAGCGGGAGCATGGAGCAGTTCTTC. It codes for CSGGTSGSMEQFF.

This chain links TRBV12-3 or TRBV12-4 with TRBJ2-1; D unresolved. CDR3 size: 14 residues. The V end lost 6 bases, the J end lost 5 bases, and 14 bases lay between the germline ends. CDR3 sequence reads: CASSTISGDNEQFF. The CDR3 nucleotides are TGTGCCAGCAGCACAATCTCAGGAGACAATGAGCAGTTCTTC.

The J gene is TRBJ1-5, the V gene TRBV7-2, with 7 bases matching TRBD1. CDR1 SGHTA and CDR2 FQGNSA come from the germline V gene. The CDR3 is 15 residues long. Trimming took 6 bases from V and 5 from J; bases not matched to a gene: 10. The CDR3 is CASSADRVGDQPQHF. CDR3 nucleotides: TGTGCCAGCAGTGCCGACAGGGTCGGGGATCAGCCCCAGCATTTT.

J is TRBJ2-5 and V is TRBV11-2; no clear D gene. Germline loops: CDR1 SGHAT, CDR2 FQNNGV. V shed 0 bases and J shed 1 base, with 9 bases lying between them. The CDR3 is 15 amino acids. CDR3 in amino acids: CASSLDTARQETQYF. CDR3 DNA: TGTGCCAGCAGCTTAGATACCGCTCGCCAAGAGACCCAGTACTTC.

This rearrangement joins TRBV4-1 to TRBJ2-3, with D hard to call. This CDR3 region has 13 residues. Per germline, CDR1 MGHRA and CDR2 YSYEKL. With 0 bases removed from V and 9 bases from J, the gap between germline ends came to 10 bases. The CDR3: CASSQEYGYTQYF. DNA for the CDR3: TGCGCCAGCAGCCAAGAGTACGGGTACACGCAGTATTTT.

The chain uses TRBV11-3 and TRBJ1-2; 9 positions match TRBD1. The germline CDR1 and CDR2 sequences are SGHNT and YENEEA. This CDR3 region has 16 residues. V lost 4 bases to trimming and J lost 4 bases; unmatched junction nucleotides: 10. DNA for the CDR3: TGTGCCAGCAGCTGGACAGGGGACTCCATTATCTATGGCTACACCTTC. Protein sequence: CASSWTGDSIIYGYTF.

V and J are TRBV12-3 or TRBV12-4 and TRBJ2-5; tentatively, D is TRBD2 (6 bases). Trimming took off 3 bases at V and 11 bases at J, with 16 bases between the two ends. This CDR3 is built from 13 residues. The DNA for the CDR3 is TGTGCCAGCAGTTTCGAGCCCCTCCGGGAGCAGTACTTC. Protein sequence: CASSFEPLREQYF.

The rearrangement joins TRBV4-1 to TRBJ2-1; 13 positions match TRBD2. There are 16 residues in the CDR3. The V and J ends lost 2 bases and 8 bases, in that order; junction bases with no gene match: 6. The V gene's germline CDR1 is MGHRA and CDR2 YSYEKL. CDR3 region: CASSQPRGLAGDEQFF. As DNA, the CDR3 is TGCGCCAGCAGCCAACCTCGTGGACTAGCGGGAGATGAGCAGTTCTTC.

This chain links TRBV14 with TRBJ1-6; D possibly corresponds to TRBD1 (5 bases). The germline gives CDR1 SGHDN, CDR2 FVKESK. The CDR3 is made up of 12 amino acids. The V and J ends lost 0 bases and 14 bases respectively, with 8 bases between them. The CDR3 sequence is CASSQDQGSLHF. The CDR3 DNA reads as TGTGCCAGCAGCCAAGATCAGGGATCCCTCCACTTT.

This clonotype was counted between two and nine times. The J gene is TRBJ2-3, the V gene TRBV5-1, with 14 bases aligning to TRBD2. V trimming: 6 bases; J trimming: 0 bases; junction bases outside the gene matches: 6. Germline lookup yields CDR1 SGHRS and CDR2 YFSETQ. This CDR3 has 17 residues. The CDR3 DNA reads TGCGCCAGCACCCCTGGACTAGCGGGAGGAAGCACAGATACGCAGTATTTT. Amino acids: CASTPGLAGGSTDTQYF.

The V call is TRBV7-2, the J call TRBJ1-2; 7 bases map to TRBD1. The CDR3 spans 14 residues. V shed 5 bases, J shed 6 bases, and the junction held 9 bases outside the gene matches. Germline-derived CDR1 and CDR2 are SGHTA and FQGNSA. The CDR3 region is CASSDQQGRDGYTF. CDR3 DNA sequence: TGTGCCAGCAGCGATCAACAGGGGAGGGATGGCTACACCTTC.

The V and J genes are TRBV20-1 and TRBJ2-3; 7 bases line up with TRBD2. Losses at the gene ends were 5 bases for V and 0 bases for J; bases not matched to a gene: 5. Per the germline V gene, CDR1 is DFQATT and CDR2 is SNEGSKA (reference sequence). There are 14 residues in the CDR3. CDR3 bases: TGCAGTGCTGGCGGGGGAGGTAGCACAGATACGCAGTATTTT. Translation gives CSAGGGGSTDTQYF.

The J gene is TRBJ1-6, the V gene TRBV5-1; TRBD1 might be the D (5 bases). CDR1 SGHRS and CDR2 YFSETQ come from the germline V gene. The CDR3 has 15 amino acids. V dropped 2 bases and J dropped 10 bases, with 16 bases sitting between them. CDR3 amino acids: CASSLRDLRDSPLHF. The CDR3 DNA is TGCGCCAGCAGCTTAAGGGACCTCAGGGACTCACCCCTCCACTTT.

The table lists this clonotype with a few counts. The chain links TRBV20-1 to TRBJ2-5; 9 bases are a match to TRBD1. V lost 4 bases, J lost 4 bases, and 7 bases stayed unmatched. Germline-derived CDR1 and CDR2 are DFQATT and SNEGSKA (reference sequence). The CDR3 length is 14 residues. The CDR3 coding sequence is TGCAGTGCTACTATTACAGGGGGCGGAGAGACCCAGTACTTC. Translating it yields CSATITGGGETQYF.

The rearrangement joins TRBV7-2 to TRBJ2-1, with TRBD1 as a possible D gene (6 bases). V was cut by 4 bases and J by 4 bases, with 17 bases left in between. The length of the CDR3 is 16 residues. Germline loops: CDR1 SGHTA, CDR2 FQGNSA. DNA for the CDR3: TGTGCCAGCAGCTCAAAGGACGGGACATTGTACAATGAGCAGTTCTTC. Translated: CASSSKDGTLYNEQFF.

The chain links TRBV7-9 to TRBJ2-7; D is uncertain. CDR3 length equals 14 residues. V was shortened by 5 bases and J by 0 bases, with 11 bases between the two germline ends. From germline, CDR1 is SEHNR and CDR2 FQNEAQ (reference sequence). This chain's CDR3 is CASSPRQASYEQYF. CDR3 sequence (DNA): TGTGCCAGCAGCCCCCGCCAGGCCTCCTACGAGCAGTACTTC. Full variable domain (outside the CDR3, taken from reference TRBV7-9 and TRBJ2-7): DTGVSQNPRHKITKRGQNVTFRCDPISEHNRLYWYRQTLGQGPEFLTYFQNEAQLEKSRLLSDRFSAERPKGSFSTLEIQRTEQGDSAMYLCASSPRQASYEQYFGPGTRLTVT.

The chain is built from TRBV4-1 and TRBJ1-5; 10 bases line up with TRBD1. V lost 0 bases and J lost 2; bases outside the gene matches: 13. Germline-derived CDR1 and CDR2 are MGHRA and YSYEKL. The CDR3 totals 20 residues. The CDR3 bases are TGCGCCAGCAGCCAAGAAGACAGGGGGCATGTATTCCAGGGCAATCAGCCCCAGCATTTT. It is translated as CASSQEDRGHVFQGNQPQHF.

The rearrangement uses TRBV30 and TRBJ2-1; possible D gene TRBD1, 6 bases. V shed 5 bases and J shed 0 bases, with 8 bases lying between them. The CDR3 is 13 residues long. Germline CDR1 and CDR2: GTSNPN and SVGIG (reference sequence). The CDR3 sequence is CAWGTSSYNEQFF. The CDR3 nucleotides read TGTGCCTGGGGGACAAGCTCCTACAATGAGCAGTTCTTC. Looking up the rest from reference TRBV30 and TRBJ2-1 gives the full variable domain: SQTIHQWPATLVQPVGSPLSLECTVEGTSNPNLYWYRQAAGRGLQLLFYSVGIGQISSEVPQNLSASRPQDRQFILSSKKLLLSDSGFYLCAWGTSSYNEQFFGPGTRLTVL.

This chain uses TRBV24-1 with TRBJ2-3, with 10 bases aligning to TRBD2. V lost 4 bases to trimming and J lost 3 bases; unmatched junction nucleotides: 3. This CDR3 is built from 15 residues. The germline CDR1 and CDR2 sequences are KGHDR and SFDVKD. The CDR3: CATSDPAGGTDTQYF. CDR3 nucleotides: TGTGCCACCAGTGACCCAGCGGGAGGGACAGATACGCAGTATTTT.

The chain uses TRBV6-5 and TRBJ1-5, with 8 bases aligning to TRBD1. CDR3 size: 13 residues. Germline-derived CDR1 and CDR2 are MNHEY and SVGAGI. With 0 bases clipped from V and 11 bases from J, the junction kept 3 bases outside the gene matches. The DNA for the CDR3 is TGTGCCAGCAGTTACTCTGGACAGGGAGCCCAGCATTTT. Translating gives CASSYSGQGAQHF.

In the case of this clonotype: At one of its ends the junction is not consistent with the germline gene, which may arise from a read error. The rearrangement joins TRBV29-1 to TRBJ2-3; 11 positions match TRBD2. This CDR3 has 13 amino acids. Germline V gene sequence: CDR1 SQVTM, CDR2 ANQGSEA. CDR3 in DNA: TGCACCGGACTAGCGGGTGGCCAAGATGCGCAGTATTTT. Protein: CTGLAGGQDAQYF.

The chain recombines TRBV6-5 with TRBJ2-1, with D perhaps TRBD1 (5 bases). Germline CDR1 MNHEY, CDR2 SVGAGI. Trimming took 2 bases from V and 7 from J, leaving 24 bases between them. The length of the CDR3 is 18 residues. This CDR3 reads CASSYGFLKGVNRNEQFF. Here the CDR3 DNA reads TGTGCCAGCAGTTACGGGTTTTTGAAAGGGGTTAATCGGAATGAGCAGTTCTTC.

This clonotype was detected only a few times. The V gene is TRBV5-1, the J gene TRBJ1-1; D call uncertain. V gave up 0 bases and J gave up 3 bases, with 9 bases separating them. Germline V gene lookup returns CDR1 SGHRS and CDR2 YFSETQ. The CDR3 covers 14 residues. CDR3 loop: CASSLDGRHTEAFF. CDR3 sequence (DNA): TGCGCCAGCAGCTTGGACGGACGGCACACTGAAGCTTTCTTT.

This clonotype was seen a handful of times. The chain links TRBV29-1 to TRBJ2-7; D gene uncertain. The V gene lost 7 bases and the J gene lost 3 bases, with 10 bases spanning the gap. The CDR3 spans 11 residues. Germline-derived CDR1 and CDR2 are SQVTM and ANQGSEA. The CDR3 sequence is CSALLGYEQYF. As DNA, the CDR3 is TGCAGCGCCCTTCTAGGCTACGAGCAGTACTTC.

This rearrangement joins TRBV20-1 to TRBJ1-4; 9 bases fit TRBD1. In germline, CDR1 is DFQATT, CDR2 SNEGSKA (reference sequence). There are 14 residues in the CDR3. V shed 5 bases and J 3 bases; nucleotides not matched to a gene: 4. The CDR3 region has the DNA TGCAGTGCTTACAGGGGGCCGGCTAATGAAAAACTGTTTTTT. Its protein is CSAYRGPANEKLFF.

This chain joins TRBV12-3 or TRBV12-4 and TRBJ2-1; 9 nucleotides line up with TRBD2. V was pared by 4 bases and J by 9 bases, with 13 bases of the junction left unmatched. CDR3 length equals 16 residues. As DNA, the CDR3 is TGTGCCAGCAGTTCCGGTATGATAGCGGGAGAACCTGAGCAGTTCTTC. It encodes CASSSGMIAGEPEQFF.